This T cell receptor (beta chain) stems from a study of blood T cell repertoires in COVID-19. TCRdb keeps only in-frame clones here, not all; method: immunoSEQ multiplex PCR. The repertoire has approximately 230,000 clones, roughly 85% of them found once; the top ten carry around 2.2%. The CDR3 is made up of 15 amino acids. This clonotype originated in a man aged 25-40 years who had recovered from COVID-19. This chain connects TRBV21-1 to TRBJ2-4; the table's D call, TRBD2, was not checked against the DNA. TRBV21-1 is classified as a pseudogene. Material for sequencing was peripheral blood. The CDR3 loop is CATSPGCSAKNIQYF. The CDR3 region has the DNA TGTGCCACCTCCCCCGGTTGTTCGGCCAAAAACATTCAGTACTTC.